The 4 T cell receptor beta chains in this list originate from one sample, sequenced in a study of CD8+ T cells in alopecia areata. Extraction and reverse transcription of RNA yielded cDNA as the sequencing template. Data came from immunoSEQ multiplex PCR; TCRdb stores just in-frame clones and leaves some out. The sample holds 100,000 to 150,000 clones; 45% to 65% are singletons and the top ten take 4.5%. Source: CD4+ T cells sorted from blood, taken at week 0. These receptors were collected from a human donor with alopecia areata.

The rearrangement links TRBV7-9 to TRBJ2-3; perhaps TRBD2 as D (6 bases). There are 14 residues in the CDR3. Per the germline V gene, CDR1 is SEHNR and CDR2 is FQNEAQ (reference sequence). V lost 0 bases and J 4 bases, leaving 8 bases between the germline ends. The CDR3 reads CASSLAGSADTQYF. In nucleotides, the CDR3 is TGTGCCAGCAGCTTAGCCGGGAGTGCAGATACGCAGTATTTT.

This clone was detected a few times. The V gene is TRBV7-2, the J gene TRBJ2-2; TRBD1 matches 7 bases. Unmatched junction bases numbered 4, after V lost 1 base and J lost 5 bases. CDR1 is SGHTA and CDR2 is FQGNSA in the germline V gene. The CDR3 runs to 15 residues. The CDR3 nucleotides are TGTGCCAGCAGCTTAGTACAGGGGTTTACCGGGGAGCTGTTTTTT. Translating gives CASSLVQGFTGELFF.

This clone showed up just a few times. CDR3 sequence (DNA): TGTGCCAGCAGGGTGGACAGCATGAACACTGAAGCTTTCTTT. Its protein is CASRVDSMNTEAFF. The gene calls are TRBV6-6 and TRBJ1-1; D may be TRBD1 (6 bases). CDR3 length equals 14 residues. Per the germline V gene, CDR1 is MNHNY and CDR2 is SVGAGI (reference sequence). V was cut by 6 bases and J by 0 bases, with 11 bases left in between.

The chain links TRBV6-1 to TRBJ2-5; TRBD1 aligns across 7 bases. The CDR3 length is 14 residues. Germline V gene lookup returns CDR1 MNHNS and CDR2 SASEGT. After removal of 7 bases from V and 1 base from J, the junction contained 6 bases not matched to a gene. As DNA, the CDR3 is TGTGCCAGCAACCTAGACAGGGTCCAAGAGACCCAGTACTTC. This gives the protein CASNLDRVQETQYF.